The rows below give T cell receptor beta chains drawn from one sample of a study of cytomegalovirus exposure and HLA in healthy donors. The repertoire was sequenced with immunoSEQ multiplex PCR; TCRdb's copy has only in-frame clones and lacks some. This sample contains nearly 200,000 clones. The sample taken for sequencing was PBMCs. These receptors were collected from a boy aged 5-17 years in good health and CMV-seronegative. Each CDR3 is given with its conserved first and last residue. A D gene is named only where the DNA matches it firmly.

J gene,D gene,V gene,CDR3 protein,CDR3 DNA
TRBJ1-1,TRBD1,TRBV5-8,CASSLGDRGRGTEAFF,TGTGCCAGCAGCCTAGGGGACAGGGGAAGAGGGACTGAAGCTTTCTTT
TRBJ2-5,.,TRBV7-9,CASSLPGGRETQYF,TGTGCCAGCAGCCTCCCCGGGGGTCGGGAGACCCAGTACTTC
TRBJ1-1,.,TRBV6-6,CASSYGGYEAFF,TGTGCCAGCAGTTACGGAGGTTATGAAGCTTTCTTT
TRBJ2-2,TRBD1,TRBV10-1,CASRIGQGSTGELFF,TGCGCCAGCCGAATTGGACAGGGCAGCACCGGGGAGCTGTTTTTT
TRBJ1-1,TRBD1,TRBV13,CASREFFGERGQKNTEAFF,TGTGCCAGCAGGGAATTTTTTGGAGAGAGGGGACAGAAGAACACTGAAGCTTTCTTT
TRBJ2-2,.,TRBV27,CASSLLRAGSGELFF,TGTGCCAGCAGTTTACTTAGGGCAGGGTCCGGGGAGCTGTTTTTT
TRBJ2-7,.,TRBV28,CASSTLKVGGESYEQYF,TGTGCCAGCAGTACCCTCAAGGTCGGGGGAGAGAGCTACGAGCAGTACTTC
TRBJ2-2,TRBD1,TRBV5-1,CASSPTGQVNTGELFF,TGCGCCAGCAGTCCTACCGGACAGGTCAACACCGGGGAGCTGTTTTTT
TRBJ2-2,.,TRBV7-8,CASSLVPRSNTGELFF,TGTGCCAGCAGCTTAGTTCCGCGATCGAACACCGGGGAGCTGTTTTTT
TRBJ2-5,.,TRBV7-6,CASSYEGEGGGQETQYF,TGTGCCAGCAGCTACGAGGGGGAGGGAGGGGGCCAAGAGACCCAGTACTTC
TRBJ2-2,TRBD1,TRBV5-1,CASSWGADGTGGTGELFF,TGCGCCAGCAGCTGGGGTGCTGACGGGACAGGGGGTACCGGGGAGCTGTTTTTT
TRBJ2-7,TRBD1,TRBV27,CASSFGQGYEQYF,TGTGCCAGCAGTTTCGGACAGGGCTACGAGCAGTACTTC
TRBJ1-6,.,TRBV7-6,CASSLASTVNSPLHF,TGTGCCAGCAGCTTAGCTTCCACAGTTAATTCACCCCTCCACTTT
TRBJ2-7,.,TRBV29-1,CSLRWGHEQYF,TGCAGCTTGAGGTGGGGCCACGAGCAGTACTTC
TRBJ2-7,.,TRBV9,CASSVGRDRIYEQYF,TGTGCCAGCAGCGTAGGCCGTGACAGGATTTACGAGCAGTACTTC
TRBJ1-2,.,TRBV7-9,CASTLSRAAEGYTF,TGTGCCAGCACCCTGTCGCGGGCAGCGGAGGGCTACACCTTC
TRBJ1-1,.,TRBV4-1,CASSQFRRTEAFF,TGCGCCAGCAGCCAATTCCGGAGGACTGAAGCTTTCTTT
TRBJ2-2,.,TRBV7-7,CASSPGARGSGELFF,TGTGCTAGCAGTCCCGGGGCGCGGGGCAGCGGGGAGCTGTTTTTT
TRBJ1-5,.,TRBV19,CASKWRLGGRLDQPQHF,TGTGCCAGTAAGTGGAGGTTGGGGGGGCGATTAGATCAGCCCCAGCATTTT
TRBJ2-3,.,TRBV7-2,CASSSTDTQYF,TGTGCCAGCAGCTCTACAGATACGCAGTATTTT
TRBJ1-5,.,TRBV4-1,CASSQGSGGNQPQHF,TGCGCCAGCAGCCAGGGTTCGGGGGGAAATCAGCCCCAGCATTTT
TRBJ1-4,.,TRBV5-6,CASSLANPGVLEKLFF,TGTGCCAGCAGCTTGGCCAACCCAGGGGTTCTCGAAAAACTGTTTTTT
TRBJ1-5,.,TRBV11-3,CASSLSRGYISNQPQHF,TGTGCCAGCAGCTTATCTCGCGGCTACATTAGCAATCAGCCCCAGCATTTT
TRBJ1-2,TRBD1,TRBV7-2,CASSIDGTGGARGYTF,TGTGCCAGCAGCATCGATGGGACAGGGGGCGCGAGGGGCTACACCTTC
TRBJ2-5,.,TRBV5-6,CASSPPRGALETQYF,TGTGCCAGCAGCCCCCCCAGGGGGGCCTTGGAGACCCAGTACTTC
TRBJ2-3,TRBD2,TRBV6-5,CASSYLITSGTDTQYF,TGTGCCAGCAGTTACCTCATTACTAGCGGCACAGATACGCAGTATTTT
TRBJ2-3,.,TRBV19,CASSKTGTPPTDTQYF,TGTGCCAGTAGTAAAACCGGGACACCCCCCACAGATACGCAGTATTTT
TRBJ1-6,.,TRBV2,CANAGESYNSPLHF,TGTGCCAACGCAGGGGAGTCCTATAATTCACCCCTCCACTTT
TRBJ2-1,TRBD2,TRBV7-9,CASSSGLSYNEQFF,TGTGCCAGCAGCTCGGGACTATCCTACAATGAGCAGTTCTTC
TRBJ1-1,TRBD1,TRBV11-2,CASSLAGGRTEAFF,TGTGCCAGCAGCTTAGCAGGGGGAAGGACTGAAGCTTTCTTT
TRBJ1-3,TRBD1,TRBV28,CASNIPGGNSGNTIYF,TGTGCCAGCAATATCCCAGGGGGCAACTCTGGAAACACCATATATTTT
TRBJ2-5,TRBD2,TRBV5-4,CASSLGGLAGARETQYF,TGTGCCAGCAGCTTGGGTGGACTAGCGGGGGCCAGGGAGACCCAGTACTTC
TRBJ2-2,.,TRBV4-1,CASSQVPQGYTGELFF,TGCGCCAGCAGCCAAGTCCCGCAGGGTTACACCGGGGAGCTGTTTTTT
TRBJ2-3,.,TRBV7-2,CASSLVRALSTDTQYF,TGTGCCAGCAGCTTAGTGCGGGCGCTGAGCACAGATACGCAGTATTTT
TRBJ1-1,.,TRBV18,CASSPQEEAFF,TGTGCCAGCTCACCACAGGAGGAAGCTTTCTTT
TRBJ1-1,.,TRBV7-8,CASSLGGFSTEAFF,TGTGCCAGCAGCTTAGGAGGGTTTTCCACTGAAGCTTTCTTT
TRBJ2-1,TRBD2,TRBV27,CASRPPGVQRGYNEQFF,TGTGCCAGCAGGCCCCCGGGGGTCCAGCGGGGGTACAATGAGCAGTTCTTC
TRBJ2-7,.,TRBV30,CAWGPASIYEQYF,TGTGCCTGGGGGCCTGCTAGCATTTACGAGCAGTACTTC